A single sample gave rise to the 21 T cell receptor beta chains below, sequenced in a study of identical twins. TCRdb reanalysed the 5' RACE reads using MiXCR and keeps one entry per CDR3 protein. This table has approximately 590,000 distinct CDR3 sequences, over 8.5% appearing once. These data are also associated with another study on yellow fever vaccine responses in identical twins.

Specimen: PBMCs. These receptors were collected from a woman in her late teens or twenties in good health.

This clonotype was seen a handful of times. The gene calls are TRBV20-1 and TRBJ2-1, with D unresolved. V lost 7 bases to trimming and J lost 0 bases, with 16 bases between them. The germline V gene has CDR1 DFQATT and CDR2 SNEGSKA (reference sequence). The CDR3 is 15 residues long. CDR3 sequence: CSGVWSAGSYNEQFF. In DNA form, the CDR3 reads TGCAGTGGGGTTTGGAGCGCCGGCTCCTACAATGAGCAGTTCTTC.

This clonotype was observed a handful of times. The V and J genes are TRBV27 and TRBJ2-7, with D possibly being TRBD1 (5 bases). The V end lost 2 bases, the J end lost 4 bases, and 15 bases lay between the germline ends. CDR1 is MNHEY, CDR2 SMNVEV, per germline (reference sequence). The CDR3 covers 15 residues. CDR3 in amino acids: CASSLTGQMGYEQYF. The CDR3 DNA follows: TGTGCCAGCAGTTTAACCGGACAAATGGGGTACGAGCAGTACTTC.

This clonotype was found a few times. The J gene is TRBJ2-7, the V gene TRBV4-3; possibly TRBD1 or TRBD2 for D (6 bases each). The CDR3 has 12 amino acids. CDR1 and CDR2 (germline): LGHNA, YSLEER. The V end was cut by 4 bases, the J end by 7 bases, with 11 bases between. In DNA, the CDR3 is TGCGCCAGCAGCCGGGGGGCAAATGAGCAGTACTTC. This sequence encodes CASSRGANEQYF.

Details on this clonotype: A single base separates this from a much larger clone, so it may be a read error. The CDR3 DNA follows: TGTGCCAGCATGGCCTCACGACAATCCTACGAGCAGTGCTTC. Residues: CASMASRQSYEQCF. J is TRBJ2-7 and V is TRBV12-3 or TRBV12-4; no clear D gene. The CDR3 loop spans 14 amino acids.

This clonotype was counted only a few times. The V and J genes are TRBV6-2 or TRBV6-3 and TRBJ2-3; TRBD1 is a possible D gene (6 bases). The length of the CDR3 is 13 residues. V lost 6 bases and J 1 base, leaving 8 bases between the germline ends. CDR1 is MNHEY, CDR2 SVGEGT, per germline. As DNA, the CDR3 is TGTGCCAGCAGGGACAGTCGCACAGATACGCAGTATTTT. Its translation: CASRDSRTDTQYF.

V usage is TRBV7-2 and J usage is TRBJ1-1; D gene uncertain. Trimming took 2 bases from V and 11 from J, leaving 12 bases between them. The CDR3 is 12 residues long. Looked up from germline, CDR1 is SGHTA and CDR2 is FQGNSA. CDR3 loop: CASSLIAERAFF. The DNA of the CDR3 is TGTGCCAGCAGCTTAATTGCTGAAAGGGCTTTCTTT.

The chain couples TRBV23-1 to TRBJ2-7, with no clear D. TRBV23-1 is noted as an ORF with a role that remains uncertain. Deletions cut 2 bases from V and 3 bases from J, with 11 bases between. This CDR3 has 14 residues. The DNA for the CDR3 is TGCGCCAGCAGTCAAATTTTTGCGGACTACGAGCAGTACTTC. It specifies CASSQIFADYEQYF.

This clonotype was counted only a few times. The CDR3 region is CASSPGQGKGLSNQPQHF. CDR3 nucleotide sequence: TGTGCCAGCAGCCCGGGACAGGGGAAGGGGCTAAGCAATCAGCCCCAGCATTTT. The chain combines TRBV11-2 with TRBJ1-5, with 10 positions matching TRBD1. This CDR3 contains 18 residues. J lost 1 base, V lost 5 bases, and 11 bases had no gene match. Germline V lookup: CDR1 SGHAT, CDR2 FQNNGV.

This clonotype appeared many times. The chain is built from TRBV5-1 and TRBJ2-7; unclear D gene. CDR3 length: 13 amino acids. CDR1 is SGHRS, CDR2 YFSETQ, per germline. The V and J ends lost 2 bases and 0 bases respectively, with 6 bases between them. The CDR3 bases are TGCGCCAGCAGCTTCATTAGCTCCTACGAGCAGTACTTC. It yields the protein CASSFISSYEQYF.

This clonotype was seen repeatedly, ten times or more. This chain links TRBV20-1 with TRBJ2-1; 8 bases line up with TRBD2. Losses at the gene ends were 3 bases for V and 4 bases for J; bases not matched to a gene: 11. CDR1 is DFQATT, CDR2 SNEGSKA, per germline (reference sequence). CDR3 size: 16 residues. In DNA, the CDR3 is TGCAGTGCTAGCCCGGACGTTGGGACTAGATACAATGAGCAGTTCTTC. Translated: CSASPDVGTRYNEQFF.

There are many counts of this clonotype. The chain has TRBV20-1 and TRBJ2-1; D ambiguous. The V and J ends lost 6 bases and 5 bases respectively, with 8 bases between them. The germline gives CDR1 DFQATT, CDR2 SNEGSKA (reference sequence). This CDR3 is built from 11 residues. The chain's CDR3 is CSASADNEQFF. The CDR3 nucleotides are TGCAGTGCGAGCGCGGACAATGAGCAGTTCTTC.

The chain recombines TRBV7-9 with TRBJ2-1; D not resolved. Trimming pared 4 bases from V and 0 bases from J, leaving 10 bases between. This CDR3 is 15 amino acids long. Germline V gene lookup returns CDR1 SEHNR and CDR2 FQNEAQ (reference sequence). The CDR3 spells CASSSRTASYNEQFF. The CDR3 coding sequence is TGTGCCAGCAGCTCCCGGACCGCCTCCTACAATGAGCAGTTCTTC.

This clonotype has only a few counts. The genes are TRBV6-1 and TRBJ2-1, with D perhaps matching TRBD1 (5 bases). Per germline, CDR1 MNHNS and CDR2 SASEGT. The V and J ends lost 1 base and 3 bases respectively, with 10 bases between them. This CDR3 region has 15 residues. Here the CDR3 reads CASSEGTGYYNEQFF. The CDR3 nucleotides read TGTGCCAGCAGTGAAGGCACAGGATACTACAATGAGCAGTTCTTC.

The rearrangement uses TRBV12-3 or TRBV12-4 and TRBJ2-7, with 7 bases aligning to TRBD2. The CDR3 extends over 13 amino acids. Unmatched junction bases numbered 4, after V lost 1 base and J lost 7 bases. In DNA form, the CDR3 reads TGTGCCAGCAGTTTAGTGTGGGGGGGGGAGCAGTACTTC. Translating gives CASSLVWGGEQYF.

This clonotype was seen at least ten times. The chain links TRBV12-3 or TRBV12-4 to TRBJ2-3, with TRBD2 matching 12 bases. This CDR3 is built from 15 residues. V shed 6 bases and J 5 bases; nucleotides not matched to a gene: 6. Here the CDR3 reads CASSRLAGVVDTQYF. In DNA, the CDR3 is TGTGCCAGCAGCCGACTAGCGGGAGTTGTAGATACGCAGTATTTT.

The V call is TRBV5-1, the J call TRBJ2-3; no reliable D call. V shed 1 base and J shed 0 bases, with 12 bases lying between them. Germline V gives CDR1 SGHRS, CDR2 YFSETQ. The CDR3 consists of 16 residues. CDR3 nucleotide sequence: TGCGCCAGCAGCTTGTCAGGCAGAACTAGCACAGATACGCAGTATTTT. Translated: CASSLSGRTSTDTQYF.

This clonotype was observed a few times. The rearrangement links TRBV6-6 to TRBJ2-7, with unresolved D. V was shortened by 11 bases and J by 0 bases, with 11 bases between the two germline ends. Looked up from germline, CDR1 is MNHNY and CDR2 is SVGAGI (reference sequence). The CDR3 sequence is 12 residues long. The CDR3 region is CAVGHNSYEQYF. DNA for the CDR3: TGTGCCGTGGGCCATAACTCCTACGAGCAGTACTTC.

The rearrangement uses TRBV6-2 or TRBV6-3 and TRBJ2-7; TRBD2 matches at 7 bases. After removal of 5 bases from V and 0 bases from J, the junction contained 10 bases not matched to a gene. CDR1 and CDR2 from the germline V gene are MNHEY and SVGEGT. The CDR3 sequence is 16 residues long. The CDR3 reads CASSQGLVSYSYEQYF. CDR3 bases: TGTGCCAGCAGTCAAGGACTAGTTTCATACTCCTACGAGCAGTACTTC.

The gene calls are TRBV7-2 and TRBJ2-5; D gene uncertain. There are 16 residues in the CDR3. V lost 5 bases to trimming and J lost 2 bases, with 18 bases between them. Per the germline V gene, CDR1 is SGHTA and CDR2 is FQGNSA. CDR3 bases: TGTACCAGCAGCGAACTGGCGGCAGCTCTACAAGAGACCCAGTACTTC. Encoded protein: CTSSELAAALQETQYF.

As regards this clonotype: This may be a read error: a much more frequent sequence differs by one nucleotide. The chain is built from TRBV3-1 and TRBJ2-7, with D possibly being TRBD1 (6 bases). Germline CDR1 LGHDT, CDR2 YNNKEL (reference sequence). This CDR3 comprises 12 residues. The CDR3 reads CASSPTGREQCF. In DNA, the CDR3 is TGTGCCAGCAGCCCCACAGGGCGCGAGCAGTGCTTC.

V and J are TRBV14 and TRBJ2-1; 10 bases line up with TRBD2. Germline trimming cut 6 bases from V and 8 bases from J; bases unmatched to any gene: 10. The CDR3 has 15 residues. In germline, CDR1 is SGHDN, CDR2 FVKESK. This CDR3 reads CASSYLAGESHEQFF. CDR3 nucleotides: TGTGCCAGCAGTTATCTAGCGGGAGAGTCTCATGAGCAGTTCTTC. Variable domain in full (rest from reference TRBV14 and TRBJ2-1): EAGVTQFPSHSVIEKGQTVTLRCDPISGHDNLYWYRRVMGKEIKFLLHFVKESKQDESGMPNNRFLAERTGGTYSTLKVQPAELEDSGVYFCASSYLAGESHEQFFGPGTRLTVL.